What follows are 12 T cell receptor beta chains derived from one specimen sequenced in a study of cytomegalovirus exposure and HLA in healthy donors. Primers for the PCR totalled 60 Vbeta and 13 Jbeta. TCRdb keeps only in-frame clones here, not all; method: immunoSEQ multiplex PCR. The sample gives roughly 100,000 clones, around 86% of which show up once; 6% to 8% is in the top ten. The sequenced sample was PBMCs. These receptors were collected from a young man in good health and CMV-seropositive.

The V call is TRBV19, the J call TRBJ1-1, with TRBD1 matching 7 bases. Germline V gene sequence: CDR1 LNHDA, CDR2 SQIVND (reference sequence). This CDR3 is built from 14 residues. The J segment lost 1 base and the V segment lost 6 bases, leaving 5 bases of the junction unmatched. The CDR3 nucleotides are TGTGCCAGTAGGGGGACAGCGAAGAACACTGAAGCTTTCTTT. This codes for CASRGTAKNTEAFF.

CDR3 residues: CASSSGTGGRNTIYF. Written as DNA, the CDR3 is TGTGCCAGCAGCAGCGGGACAGGGGGCCGGAACACCATATATTTT. The chain uses TRBV6-5 and TRBJ1-3; 12 nucleotides match TRBD1. The V and J ends lost 6 bases and 7 bases, in that order; junction bases with no gene match: 7. In germline, CDR1 is MNHEY, CDR2 SVGAGI. The CDR3 is 15 residues long.

This chain joins TRBV19 and TRBJ1-5, with D possibly being TRBD1 (5 bases). Germline loops: CDR1 LNHDA, CDR2 SQIVND (reference sequence). Trimming pared 4 bases from V and 11 bases from J, leaving 15 bases between. CDR3 length: 13 residues. The CDR3 loop is CASSRVGPSAQHF. CDR3 bases: TGTGCCAGTAGTAGAGTGGGGCCCTCGGCCCAGCATTTT. Supplemented by reference TRBV19 and TRBJ1-5, the full variable domain reads DGGITQSPKYLFRKEGQNVTLSCEQNLNHDAMYWYRQDPGQGLRLIYYSQIVNDFQKGDIAEGYSVSREKKESFPLTVTSAQKNPTAFYLCASSRVGPSAQHFGDGTRLSIL.

This clone appeared a single time. The chain combines TRBV4-2 with TRBJ1-6; 7 bases agree with TRBD1. This CDR3 comprises 16 residues. The germline V gene has CDR1 LGHNA and CDR2 YNFKEQ. V lost 0 bases and J lost 9; bases outside the gene matches: 8. This CDR3 reads CASSQDWQGGPSPLHF. CDR3 sequence (DNA): TGTGCCAGCAGCCAAGATTGGCAGGGGGGCCCTTCACCCCTCCACTTT.

This chain connects TRBV6-1 to TRBJ1-1; D unresolved. The CDR3 length is 14 residues. V was pared by 6 bases and J by 4 bases, with 15 bases between. The germline V gene encodes CDR1 MNHNS and CDR2 SASEGT. The CDR3 region is CASRSDLSSTEAFF. The CDR3 DNA sequence: TGTGCCAGCAGATCGGACTTATCGAGCACTGAAGCTTTCTTT.

V is TRBV14 and J is TRBJ1-6, with TRBD1 matching 7 bases. The germline V gene has CDR1 SGHDN and CDR2 FVKESK. This CDR3 has 15 amino acids. J was trimmed by 9 bases and V by 1 base; bases with no gene match: 6. CDR3 bases: TGTGCCAGCAGCCAAGGGACAGGCGGGTCTTCACCCCTCCACTTT. It encodes CASSQGTGGSSPLHF.

The chain combines TRBV14 with TRBJ1-1; tentative D call: TRBD1 (6 bases). Trimming left V 1 base short and J 4 bases short, with 13 bases between. Per the germline V gene, CDR1 is SGHDN and CDR2 is FVKESK. This CDR3 is 15 amino acids long. The CDR3 coding sequence is TGTGCCAGCAGCCAAGGCGGGGGCCTGGCCACTGAAGCTTTCTTT. Translating it yields CASSQGGGLATEAFF.

The CDR3 loop reads CASSQSPGVSGQGAGQYF. The CDR3 DNA sequence: TGTGCCAGCAGTCAAAGTCCGGGAGTGTCTGGGCAGGGGGCTGGGCAGTACTTC. The chain uses TRBV28 and TRBJ2-5; 8 nucleotides match TRBD1. Germline lookup yields CDR1 MDHEN and CDR2 SYDVKM. J lost 11 bases, V lost 5 bases, and 25 bases had no gene match. The CDR3 has 18 amino acids.

This chain joins TRBV28 and TRBJ2-2; D possibly corresponds to TRBD2 (5 bases). This CDR3 comprises 13 residues. Germline V lookup: CDR1 MDHEN, CDR2 SYDVKM. Trimming removed 8 bases at V and 0 bases at J, with 7 bases between. CDR3 nucleotide sequence: TGTGCCAGCGAGGGCTCGAACACCGGGGAGCTGTTTTTT. It codes for CASEGSNTGELFF.

The chain employs TRBV19 and TRBJ2-1; D gene ambiguous. Trimming stripped 2 bases from V and 0 bases from J, with 8 bases between. CDR1 is LNHDA, CDR2 SQIVND, per germline (reference sequence). The CDR3 runs to 15 residues. The CDR3 DNA reads as TGTGCCAGTAGTATAAGGCCGGGCTCCTACAATGAGCAGTTCTTC. Translating gives CASSIRPGSYNEQFF. The full variable domain, completed using reference TRBV19 and TRBJ2-1, is DGGITQSPKYLFRKEGQNVTLSCEQNLNHDAMYWYRQDPGQGLRLIYYSQIVNDFQKGDIAEGYSVSREKKESFPLTVTSAQKNPTAFYLCASSIRPGSYNEQFFGPGTRLTVL.

The rearrangement joins TRBV25-1 to TRBJ2-1, with 8 bases fitting TRBD1. Germline V lookup: CDR1 MGHDK, CDR2 SYGVNS. CDR3 size: 16 residues. Trimming cost V 1 base and J 3 bases; bases outside gene matches: 5. The CDR3 reads CASSESDRGSYNEQFF. The CDR3 DNA reads TGTGCCAGCAGTGAATCCGACAGGGGTAGCTACAATGAGCAGTTCTTC.

The chain combines TRBV19 with TRBJ1-4; possible D gene TRBD1, 6 bases. Trimming stripped 9 bases from V and 8 bases from J, with 13 bases between. Germline V gene sequence: CDR1 LNHDA, CDR2 SQIVND (reference sequence). The CDR3 totals 12 residues. The CDR3 DNA reads as TGTGCCAGCAGGGGAGTAGGAGAAAAACTGTTTTTT. Its protein product is CASRGVGEKLFF.